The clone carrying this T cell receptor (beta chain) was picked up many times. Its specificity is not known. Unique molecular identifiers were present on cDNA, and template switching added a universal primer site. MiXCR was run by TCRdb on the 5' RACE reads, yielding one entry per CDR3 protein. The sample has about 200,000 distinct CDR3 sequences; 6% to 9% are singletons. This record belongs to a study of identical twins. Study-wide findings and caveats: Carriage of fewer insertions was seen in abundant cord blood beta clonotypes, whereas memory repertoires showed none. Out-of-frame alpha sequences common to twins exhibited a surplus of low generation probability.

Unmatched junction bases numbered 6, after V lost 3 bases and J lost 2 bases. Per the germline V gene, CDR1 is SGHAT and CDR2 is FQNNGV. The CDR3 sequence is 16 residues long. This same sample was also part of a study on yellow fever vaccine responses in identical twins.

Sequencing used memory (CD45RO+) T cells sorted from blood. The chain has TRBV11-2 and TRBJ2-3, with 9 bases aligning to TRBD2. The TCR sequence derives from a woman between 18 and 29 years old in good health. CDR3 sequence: CASSFPSGKNTDTQYF. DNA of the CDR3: TGTGCCAGCAGCTTCCCTAGCGGGAAAAACACAGATACGCAGTATTTT.